Following are 22 T cell receptor beta chains from one sample sequenced in a study of blood T cell repertoires in COVID-19 (TCRdb year 2020). Library prep was done by the immunoSEQ multiplex PCR assay. TCRdb carries this immuneACCESS record with in-frame sequences only. Its versions omit some clonotypes, under half of them owing to an unresolved V gene in the studies checked, with the rest unexplained. The sample table shows 94,000 or so clones, and approximately 86% are seen once. Clones ranked in the top ten supply 7.5% to 9.5% of the sample. The sequenced sample was peripheral blood. The receptors here all came from a woman in her seventies with acute or convalescent COVID-19.

The V call is TRBV9, the J call TRBJ1-4; unclear D gene. The CDR3 is 15 amino acids. Looked up from germline, CDR1 is SGDLS and CDR2 is YYNGEE. V was cut by 0 bases and J by 8 bases, with 14 bases left in between. The CDR3 DNA follows: TGTGCCAGCAGCGTAGCCGGGATTTCGGGGGAAAAACTGTTTTTT. This translates into CASSVAGISGEKLFF.

The chain carries TRBV28 and TRBJ2-7, with D possibly TRBD1 on 6 matching bases. The CDR3 length is 14 residues. Germline assignment: CDR1 MDHEN and CDR2 SYDVKM. V lost 7 bases and J lost 0, with 13 bases in between. The CDR3 nucleotides read TGTGCCAGCAAAGACAGGCCGTTCTCCTACGAGCAGTACTTC. This sequence encodes CASKDRPFSYEQYF.

This chain uses TRBV11-2 with TRBJ2-5; 7 positions agree with TRBD1. Trimming took 5 bases from V and 1 from J; bases not matched to a gene: 10. CDR1 and CDR2 from the germline V gene are SGHAT and FQNNGV. This CDR3 is 16 amino acids long. The CDR3 protein is CASSPPHSGGQETQYF. The CDR3 DNA is TGTGCCAGCAGCCCCCCACATTCAGGGGGCCAAGAGACCCAGTACTTC.

This chain uses TRBV6-5 with TRBJ2-2, with D maybe TRBD1 (6 bases). With 7 bases removed from V and 5 bases from J, the gap between germline ends came to 14 bases. The CDR3 extends over 14 amino acids. In germline, CDR1 is MNHEY, CDR2 SVGAGI. CDR3 sequence reads: CASNGQRGTGELFF. Here the CDR3 DNA reads TGTGCCAGCAACGGACAGAGGGGTACCGGGGAGCTGTTTTTT.

The rearrangement joins TRBV10-3 to TRBJ1-1, with 10 bases aligning to TRBD1. Germline CDR1 is ENHRY and CDR2 is SYGVKD. CDR3 length: 15 amino acids. After removal of 3 bases from V and 4 bases from J, the junction contained 5 bases not matched to a gene. CDR3 in DNA: TGTGCCATCAGTGACCGACAGGGGGCGGGCACTGAAGCTTTCTTT. This encodes CAISDRQGAGTEAFF.

This clone was seen many times. The V call is TRBV10-3, the J call TRBJ1-3; no reliable D call. Germline CDR1 reads ENHRY; CDR2 reads SYGVKD. Trimming left V 6 bases short and J 0 bases short, with 15 bases between. There are 16 residues in the CDR3. The CDR3 loop is CAIRGRSLSSGNTIYF. CDR3 DNA sequence: TGTGCCATCAGGGGCCGATCTCTAAGCTCTGGAAACACCATATATTTT.

This chain connects TRBV7-3 to TRBJ2-5, with 9 bases that match TRBD2. This CDR3 has 13 amino acids. After removal of 5 bases from V and 4 bases from J, the junction contained 2 bases not matched to a gene. Germline assignment: CDR1 SGHTA and CDR2 FQGTGA. DNA of the CDR3: TGTGCCAGCAGCCCGGGACTAGCAGAGACCCAGTACTTC. Translation: CASSPGLAETQYF.

The gene calls are TRBV9 and TRBJ2-7, with D possibly matching TRBD1 (6 bases). The V end lost 0 bases, the J end lost 2 bases, and 15 bases lay between the germline ends. Germline CDR1 SGDLS, CDR2 YYNGEE. The CDR3 totals 16 residues. CDR3 DNA sequence: TGTGCCAGCAGCGTAGATGTGGGGGCAATCCCCTACGAGCAGTACTTC. Translating it yields CASSVDVGAIPYEQYF.

This CDR3 is CASSLETGTFYYEQYF. The CDR3 DNA sequence: TGTGCCAGCAGCTTGGAAACCGGGACATTCTATTACGAGCAGTACTTC. The gene calls are TRBV5-4 and TRBJ2-7; D may be TRBD1 (6 bases). The CDR3 has 16 amino acids. The V and J ends lost 0 bases and 4 bases respectively, with 17 bases between them. The germline V gene has CDR1 SGHNT and CDR2 YYREEE (reference sequence).

The chain combines TRBV29-1 with TRBJ2-3; D remains unclear. This CDR3 has 12 residues. The V gene's germline CDR1 is SQVTM and CDR2 ANQGSEA. With 3 bases removed from V and 0 bases from J, the gap between germline ends came to 4 bases. The chain's CDR3 is CSVETSTDTQYF. The CDR3 nucleotides read TGCAGCGTTGAGACTAGCACAGATACGCAGTATTTT.

DNA for the CDR3: TGCGCCAGCAGCCAACGACTAGCAGACACCGGGGAGCTGTTTTTT. It translates to CASSQRLADTGELFF. The V call is TRBV5-1, the J call TRBJ2-2; 7 bases are a match to TRBD2. Germline V gene data show CDR1 as SGHRS and CDR2 as YFSETQ. The trim removed 4 bases at V and 3 bases at J, leaving 6 bases unmatched. This CDR3 has 15 amino acids.

This rearrangement joins TRBV12-5 to TRBJ2-2; possible D gene TRBD1, 6 bases. Looked up from germline, CDR1 is LGHNT and CDR2 is FRNRAP. This CDR3 has 17 residues. V was shortened by 4 bases and J by 4 bases, with 19 bases between the two germline ends. The CDR3 bases are TGTGCTAGTGGTTCGTACCGAACAGGGAACGGCACCGGGGAGCTGTTTTTT. Encoded protein: CASGSYRTGNGTGELFF. Full variable domain (rest looked up from reference TRBV12-5 and TRBJ2-2): DARVTQTPRHKVTEMGQEVTMRCQPILGHNTVFWYRQTMMQGLELLAYFRNRAPLDDSGMPKDRFSAEMPDATLATLKIQPSEPRDSAVYFCASGSYRTGNGTGELFFGEGSRLTVL.

The rearrangement joins TRBV5-4 to TRBJ1-2; no reliable D call. Deletions cut 4 bases from V and 4 bases from J, with 17 bases between. The germline gives CDR1 SGHNT, CDR2 YYREEE (reference sequence). The CDR3 extends over 15 amino acids. CDR3 in DNA: TGTGCCAGCAGCACAATGGCCGGGATCCTCTATGGCTACACCTTC. Amino acid sequence: CASSTMAGILYGYTF. Combining the CDR3 with reference TRBV5-4 and TRBJ1-2 gives the whole variable domain ETGVTQSPTHLIKTRGQQVTLRCSSQSGHNTVSWYQQALGQGPQFIFQYYREEENGRGNFPPRFSGLQFPNYSSELNVNALELDDSALYLCASSTMAGILYGYTFGSGTRLTVV.

This clone was seen a handful of times. The chain is built from TRBV5-5 and TRBJ1-1; D is perhaps TRBD1 (6 bases). This CDR3 spans 14 amino acids. Trimming shortened V by 2 bases and J by 2 bases, and 10 bases separated the two germline ends. Germline V gives CDR1 SGHKS, CDR2 YYEKEE (reference sequence). CDR3 residues: CASSFQGINTEAFF. The CDR3 nucleotides are TGTGCCAGCAGCTTCCAGGGGATCAACACTGAAGCTTTCTTT.

The sample holds one count of this clone. The gene calls are TRBV7-9 and TRBJ1-1, with D hard to call. The germline V gene has CDR1 SEHNR and CDR2 FQNEAQ (reference sequence). The CDR3 contains 14 residues. The germline V and J ends were trimmed by 5 bases and 2 bases, with 12 bases remaining between them. CDR3 DNA sequence: TGTGCCAGCAGCCCCCCTGAGCCAAACACTGAAGCTTTCTTT. Its translation: CASSPPEPNTEAFF.

The V gene is TRBV4-1, the J gene TRBJ1-2, with 8 bases fitting TRBD1. This CDR3 has 14 amino acids. Germline trimming cut 5 bases from V and 0 bases from J; bases unmatched to any gene: 2. Per germline, CDR1 MGHRA and CDR2 YSYEKL. CDR3 protein: CASSSTGANYGYTF. CDR3 bases: TGCGCCAGCAGCTCGACAGGGGCTAACTATGGCTACACCTTC.

This chain connects TRBV27 to TRBJ2-1; D is unclear. CDR1 and CDR2 (germline): MNHEY, SMNVEV (reference sequence). V was shortened by 3 bases and J by 10 bases, with 10 bases between the two germline ends. The CDR3 contains 12 residues. Here the CDR3 DNA reads TGTGCCAGCAGTTTTTTGTCGAGGGAGCAGTTCTTC. It encodes CASSFLSREQFF.

V is TRBV9 and J is TRBJ2-5; TRBD2 agrees at 9 bases. The V and J ends lost 0 bases and 8 bases, in that order; junction bases with no gene match: 11. Looked up from germline, CDR1 is SGDLS and CDR2 is YYNGEE. This CDR3 contains 16 residues. The CDR3 region has the DNA TGTGCCAGCAGCGTAGGAGTGGCGGGACTAGCTGGTACCCAGTACTTC. It specifies CASSVGVAGLAGTQYF.

The chain has TRBV6-2 or TRBV6-3 and TRBJ2-3; 11 bases agree with TRBD2. The ends lost 5 bases at V and 2 bases at J; junction bases unmatched: 9. The germline gives CDR1 MNHEY, CDR2 SVGEGT. This CDR3 spans 17 amino acids. CDR3 sequence reads: CASSPHTSGSFTDTQYF. The DNA of the CDR3 is TGTGCCAGCAGTCCACATACTAGCGGGAGTTTCACAGATACGCAGTATTTT.

Only one count was recorded for this clone. The chain employs TRBV2 and TRBJ1-2; perhaps TRBD1 as D (5 bases). Per germline, CDR1 SNHLY and CDR2 FYNNEI. CDR3 length equals 15 residues. The V end lost 8 bases, the J end lost 0 bases, and 16 bases lay between the germline ends. The chain's CDR3 is CASSLARDANYGYTF. The CDR3 coding sequence is TGTGCCAGCTCTCTTGCCAGGGATGCTAACTATGGCTACACCTTC.

V and J are TRBV3-1 (or the pseudogene TRBV3-2) and TRBJ2-7; possibly TRBD1 for D (5 bases). The CDR3 length is 15 residues. Trimming left V 4 bases short and J 0 bases short, with 13 bases between. Germline V gene data show CDR1 as LGHDT and CDR2 as YNNKEL (reference sequence). CDR3 coding DNA: TGTGCCAGCAGCCTCTGGGGCTACGACTCCTACGAGCAGTACTTC. It yields the protein CASSLWGYDSYEQYF.

The chain uses TRBV15 and TRBJ2-7, with 9 bases fitting TRBD1. This CDR3 is 21 amino acids long. Germline loops: CDR1 LNHNV, CDR2 YYDKDF (reference sequence). V gave up 3 bases and J gave up 5 bases; unmatched junction bases: 26. CDR3 loop: CATSSYPGIVEAPGQGNEQYF. In DNA, the CDR3 is TGTGCCACCAGCAGTTACCCCGGGATCGTCGAAGCCCCGGGACAGGGTAACGAGCAGTACTTC.